A selection of T cell receptor beta chains follows, all from one sample in a study of T cells in Graves' hyperthyroidism and ophthalmopathy. TCRdb recomputed calls from the multiplex PCR reads with MiXCR, one row per CDR3 protein. The sample lists approximately 690,000 distinct CDR3 sequences; around 20% were seen once. Sequenced input: blood. The source of these receptors is a man younger than 45 with Graves' ophthalmopathy. Both conserved end residues are part of each CDR3. Each record gives: J gene, D gene, V gene, CDR3 length, clone size, CDR3 protein, CDR3 DNA. D genes are given only for firm matches. The listing skips clone size in some rows; elsewhere it reads once, few, many or a size class.

>TRBJ2-7|-|TRBV13|12|many
CASSTQGGVQYF
TGTGCCAGCAGCACCCAGGGAGGAGTGCAGTACTTC
>TRBJ1-4|TRBD1|TRBV28|15|many
CASSLSGTGVEKLFF
TGTGCCAGCAGCCTCTCCGGGACAGGGGTTGAAAAACTGTTTTTT
>TRBJ2-1|TRBD2|TRBV20-1|12|many
CSARTSDNEQFF
TGCAGTGCTAGGACTAGCGACAATGAGCAGTTCTTC
>TRBJ2-2|TRBD2|TRBV6-5|16|-
CASSHRGVTNTGELFF
TGTGCCAGCAGTCACCGGGGGGTAACGAACACCGGGGAGCTGTTTTTT
>TRBJ1-2|TRBD1|TRBV28|15|-
CASSSGQGSNYGYTF
TGTGCCAGCAGTTCAGGACAGGGTAGCAACTATGGCTACACCTTC
>TRBJ2-3|TRBD2|TRBV12-3/TRBV12-4|16|-
CASRNLAFGGTDTQYF
TGTGCCAGCAGGAATCTAGCGTTCGGGGGGACAGATACGCAGTATTTT
>TRBJ2-3|TRBD1|TRBV10-3|16|-
CAISGQGLRTTDTQYF
TGTGCCATCAGTGGACAGGGCCTCCGTACCACAGATACGCAGTATTTT
>TRBJ2-7|-|TRBV10-1|11|many
CASGSFGEQYF
TGCGCCAGCGGTTCTTTTGGGGAGCAGTACTTC
>TRBJ2-2|-|TRBV12-3/TRBV12-4|13|many
CASSLYHTGELFF
TGTGCCAGCAGTTTATACCACACCGGGGAGCTGTTTTTT
>TRBJ1-2|-|TRBV4-1|15|-
CASSPPAGPSYGYTF
TGCGCCAGCAGCCCCCCGGCAGGGCCAAGTTATGGCTACACCTTC
>TRBJ1-1|TRBD1|TRBV7-9|15|many
CASASEGAVNTEAFF
TGTGCCAGCGCTTCTGAGGGGGCAGTGAACACTGAAGCTTTCTTT
>TRBJ1-5|-|TRBV28|16|many
CASSFGERGGNQPQHF
TGTGCCAGCAGTTTCGGGGAACGGGGGGGCAATCAGCCCCAGCATTTT
>TRBJ1-1|TRBD1|TRBV7-8|16|many
CASSPRYGTGNTEAFF
TGTGCCAGCAGCCCGAGATATGGGACAGGGAACACTGAAGCTTTCTTT
>TRBJ2-1|-|TRBV7-8|15|-
CASSLGHHRIDEQFF
TGTGCCAGCAGCTTAGGACATCACAGGATCGATGAGCAGTTCTTC
>TRBJ1-2|-|TRBV28|12|few
CASSPGGFGYTF
TGTGCCAGCAGTCCCGGGGGGTTTGGCTACACCTTC
>TRBJ2-3|-|TRBV30|14|-
CASASVGAADTQYF
TGTGCCAGTGCCTCCGTTGGGGCCGCAGATACGCAGTATTTT
>TRBJ1-1|-|TRBV19|14|-
CASSGRGGNTEAFF
TGTGCCAGTTCAGGGCGAGGAGGGAACACTGAAGCTTTCTTT
>TRBJ1-6|TRBD1|TRBV6-1|16|-
CASSLWTGGAGSPLHF
TGTGCCAGCAGTCTTTGGACAGGGGGAGCTGGGTCACCCCTCCACTTT
>TRBJ2-6|-|TRBV10-1|15|few
CASSEDGPRSNVLTF
TGCGCCAGCAGTGAGGATGGGCCCCGTTCCAACGTCCTGACTTTC
>TRBJ2-7|-|TRBV7-2|15|many
CASSLLLQGRYEQYF
TGTGCCAGCAGCCTACTCCTGCAGGGGAGGTACGAGCAGTACTTC
>TRBJ2-1|-|TRBV20-1|15|few
CSARGGISSYNEQFF
TGCAGTGCTAGAGGGGGGATCAGCTCCTACAATGAGCAGTTCTTC
>TRBJ2-7|-|TRBV29-1|13|few
CSVVRQQEGEQYF
TGCAGCGTTGTACGTCAGCAAGAGGGCGAGCAGTACTTC
>TRBJ2-5|TRBD1|TRBV27|16|many
CASSSHTDRGQETQYF
TGTGCCAGCAGTTCCCATACCGACAGGGGCCAAGAGACCCAGTACTTC
>TRBJ1-5|TRBD1|TRBV30|13|once
CAWSIQGGQPQHF
TGTGCCTGGAGTATACAGGGGGGTCAGCCCCAGCATTTT
>TRBJ2-7|-|TRBV27|15|-
CASSSNGGDSYEQYF
TGTGCCAGCAGTTCGAACGGAGGGGACTCCTACGAGCAGTACTTC
>TRBJ1-2|TRBD1|TRBV6-1|16|-
CASSRGQGRYNYGYTF
TGTGCCAGCAGCCGCGGACAGGGGCGATATAACTATGGCTACACCTTC
>TRBJ1-1|-|TRBV29-1|13|-
CSGLRPPNTEAFF
TGCAGCGGCCTGAGGCCACCGAACACTGAAGCTTTCTTT
>TRBJ2-7|TRBD1|TRBV7-2|17|many
CASSSPPWDRKSYEQYF
TGTGCCAGCAGCTCCCCCCCCTGGGACAGAAAATCCTACGAGCAGTACTTC
>TRBJ2-1|-|TRBV7-3|13|many
CASSYDIYNEQFF
TGTGCCAGCAGCTACGACATCTACAATGAGCAGTTCTTC
>TRBJ2-1|TRBD2|TRBV3-1|13|-
CASSRREAYEQFF
TGTGCCAGCAGCCGACGGGAGGCCTACGAGCAGTTCTTC
>TRBJ2-2|-|TRBV7-2|14|few
CASKRLVNTGELFF
TGTGCCAGCAAAAGACTAGTAAACACCGGGGAGCTGTTTTTT
>TRBJ2-7|TRBD1|TRBV20-1|12|few
CSVNRGQYEQYF
TGCAGTGTGAACAGGGGGCAATACGAGCAGTACTTC
>TRBJ2-1|-|TRBV7-2|16|-
CASSPRRQVSYNEQFF
TGTGCCAGCAGCCCACGTCGTCAGGTCTCCTACAATGAGCAGTTCTTC
>TRBJ2-5|TRBD2|TRBV12-3/TRBV12-4|13|-
CASLSGAQETQYF
TGTGCCAGCCTTAGCGGGGCCCAAGAGACCCAGTACTTC
>TRBJ2-2|-|TRBV4-1|13|-
CASSQDGRGELFF
TGCGCCAGCAGCCAAGACGGCCGCGGGGAGCTGTTTTTT
>TRBJ1-2|-|TRBV3-1|12|many
CASSQNFYGYTF
TGTGCCAGCAGCCAAAACTTCTATGGCTACACCTTC
>TRBJ2-7|-|TRBV20-1|14|-
CSARGWTQGYEQYF
TGCAGTGCTAGAGGTTGGACCCAGGGATACGAGCAGTACTTC
>TRBJ2-7|TRBD2|TRBV29-1|14|few
CSAQHGAGAYEQYF
TGCAGCGCCCAGCATGGAGCGGGGGCCTACGAGCAGTACTTC
>TRBJ2-2|-|TRBV2|13|-
CASRKGLTGELFF
TGTGCCAGCAGAAAGGGTTTAACCGGGGAGCTGTTTTTT
>TRBJ1-1|-|TRBV28|11|-
CASRAGGRAFF
TGTGCCAGCAGGGCCGGGGGAAGGGCTTTCTTT
>TRBJ1-2|-|TRBV11-2|13|few
CASSRDIYYGYTF
TGTGCCAGCAGTCGGGACATCTATTATGGCTACACCTTC